This T cell receptor beta chain was retrieved from a study of a mutant IDH1 vaccine in newly diagnosed glioma. Study background: Treated patients showed a male proportion of roughly 60%, a female proportion of around 40%, and a mean age of about 44 years. Pretreatment consisted of radiotherapy, temozolomide, or both, with most receiving both. The study's findings and limits: Patients mounted vaccine-induced immune responses in just over 90% of cases.

Documented time point: baseline, week 1 (first vaccination visit). The treatment here: pre-vaccination baseline after standard-of-care therapy. New IDH1-mutant, ATRX-lost WHO grade 3 or 4 astrocytomas occurred in donors. As for this clone: No antigen is known for it.

The repertoire was sequenced with immunoSEQ multiplex PCR; TCRdb's copy has only in-frame clones and lacks some. The sample records about 88,000 clones, 82% being singletons. The CDR3 runs to 16 residues. CDR1 and CDR2 (germline): MNHNS, SASEGT. V was clipped by 4 bases and J by 0 bases, with 12 bases between them. This receptor was identified in a man aged 35 to 55 with glioma. Some clones in this sample may be carry-over from other donors' samples. The source was PBMCs, collected from a glioma patient treated with radiotherapy, temozolomide or both. The rearrangement uses TRBV6-1 and TRBJ1-4; no firm D call. CDR3 protein: CASSALDPATNEKLFF. CDR3 nucleotides: TGTGCCAGCAGTGCCCTAGATCCTGCAACTAATGAAAAACTGTTTTTT.